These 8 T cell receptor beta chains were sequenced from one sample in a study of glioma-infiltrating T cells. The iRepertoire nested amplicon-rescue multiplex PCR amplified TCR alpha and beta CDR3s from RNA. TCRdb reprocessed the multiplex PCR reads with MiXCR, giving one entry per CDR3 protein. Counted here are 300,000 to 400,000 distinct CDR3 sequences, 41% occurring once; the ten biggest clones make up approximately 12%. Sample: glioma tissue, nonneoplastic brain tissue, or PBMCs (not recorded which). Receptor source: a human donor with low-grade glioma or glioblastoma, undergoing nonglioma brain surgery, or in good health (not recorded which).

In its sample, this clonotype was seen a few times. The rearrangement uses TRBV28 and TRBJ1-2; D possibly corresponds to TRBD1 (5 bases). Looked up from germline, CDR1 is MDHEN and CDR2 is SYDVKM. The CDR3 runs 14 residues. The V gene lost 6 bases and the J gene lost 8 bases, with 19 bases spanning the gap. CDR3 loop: CASSPGTETWGYTF. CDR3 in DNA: TGTGCCAGCAGCCCTGGGACCGAGACCTGGGGCTACACCTTC.

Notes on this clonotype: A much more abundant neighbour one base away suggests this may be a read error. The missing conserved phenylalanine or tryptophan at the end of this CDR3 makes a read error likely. The CDR3 nucleotides are TGTGCCAGCGGACGGAGGCTAGCGGGAGCCGAGCAGTACCTC. This gives the protein CASGRRLAGAEQYL. V usage is TRBV25-1 and J usage is TRBJ2-7, with 10 bases that match TRBD2. This CDR3 contains 14 residues. V shed 8 bases and J 6 bases; nucleotides not matched to a gene: 10. Germline values: CDR1 MGHDK, CDR2 SYGVNS.

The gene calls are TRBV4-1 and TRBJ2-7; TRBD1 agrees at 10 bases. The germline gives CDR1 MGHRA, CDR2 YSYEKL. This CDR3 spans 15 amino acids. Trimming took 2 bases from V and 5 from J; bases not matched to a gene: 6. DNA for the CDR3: TGCGCCAGCAGCCAACCACGGGACAGGGGCCACGAGCAGTACTTC. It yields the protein CASSQPRDRGHEQYF.

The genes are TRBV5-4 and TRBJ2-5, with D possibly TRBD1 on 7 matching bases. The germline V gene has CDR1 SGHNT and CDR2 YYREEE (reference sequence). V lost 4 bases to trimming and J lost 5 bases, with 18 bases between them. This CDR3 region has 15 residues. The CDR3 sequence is CASSLFHSGGETQYF. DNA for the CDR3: TGTGCCAGCAGCCTCTTTCACTCAGGGGGGGAGACCCAGTACTTC.

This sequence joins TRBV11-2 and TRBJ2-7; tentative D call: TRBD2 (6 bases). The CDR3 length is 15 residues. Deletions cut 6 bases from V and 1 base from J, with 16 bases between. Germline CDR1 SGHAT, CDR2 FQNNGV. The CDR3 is CASSNGRRASYEQYF. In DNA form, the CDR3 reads TGTGCCAGCAGTAACGGACGGAGGGCATCCTACGAGCAGTACTTC.

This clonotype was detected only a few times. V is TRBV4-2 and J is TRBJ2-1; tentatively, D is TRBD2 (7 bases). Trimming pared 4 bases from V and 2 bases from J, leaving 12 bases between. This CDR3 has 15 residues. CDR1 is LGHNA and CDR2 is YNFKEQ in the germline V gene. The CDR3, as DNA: TGTGCCAGCAGCCTGGACGGGGGGCCCTACAATGAGCAGTTCTTC. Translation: CASSLDGGPYNEQFF.

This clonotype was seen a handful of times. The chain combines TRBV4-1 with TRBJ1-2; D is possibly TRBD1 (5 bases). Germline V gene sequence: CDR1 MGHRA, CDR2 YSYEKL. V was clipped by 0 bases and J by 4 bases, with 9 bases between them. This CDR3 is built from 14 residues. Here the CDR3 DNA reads TGCGCCAGCAGCCAAGACCCGGGACCCTATGGCTACACCTTC. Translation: CASSQDPGPYGYTF.

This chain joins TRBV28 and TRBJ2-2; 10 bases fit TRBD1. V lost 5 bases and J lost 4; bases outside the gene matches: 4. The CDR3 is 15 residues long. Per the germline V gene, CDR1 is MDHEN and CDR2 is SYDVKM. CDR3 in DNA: TGTGCCAGCAGTCGGGGGGACAGGGGCACCGGGGAGCTGTTTTTT. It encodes CASSRGDRGTGELFF.